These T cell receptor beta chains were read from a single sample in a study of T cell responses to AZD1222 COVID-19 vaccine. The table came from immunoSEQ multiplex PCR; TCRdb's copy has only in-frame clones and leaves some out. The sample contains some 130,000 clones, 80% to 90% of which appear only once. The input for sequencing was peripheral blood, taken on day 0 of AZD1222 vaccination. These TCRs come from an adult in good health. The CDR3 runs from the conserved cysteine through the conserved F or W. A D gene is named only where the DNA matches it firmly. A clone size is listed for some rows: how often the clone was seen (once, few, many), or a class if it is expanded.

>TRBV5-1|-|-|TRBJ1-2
TGCGCCAGCAGCTTGACCAAAGGTCTCTATGGCTACACCTTC
CASSLTKGLYGYTF
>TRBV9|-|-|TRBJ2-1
TGTGCCAGCAGCATACTGTACAATGAGCAGTTCTTC
CASSILYNEQFF
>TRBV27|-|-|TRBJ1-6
TGTGCCAGCAGTTTATCCCCGGGACGGAAAAATTCACCCCTCCACTTT
CASSLSPGRKNSPLHF
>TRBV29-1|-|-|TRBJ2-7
TGCAGCGTTGTCCCAGGGGAGAGGTCCTACGAGCAGTACTTC
CSVVPGERSYEQYF
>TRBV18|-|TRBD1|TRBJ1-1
TGTGCCAGCTCACAAACAGGGGTTACTGAAGCTTTCTTT
CASSQTGVTEAFF
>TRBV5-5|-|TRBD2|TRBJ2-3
TGTGCCAGCAGCTTGTCGGGGGGAAGCGATACGCAGTATTTT
CASSLSGGSDTQYF
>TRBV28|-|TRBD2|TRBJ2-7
TGTGCCAGCAGGCCGACCCCGACTAGCGGGCCCTACGAGCAGTACTTC
CASRPTPTSGPYEQYF
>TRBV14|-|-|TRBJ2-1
TGTGCCAGCAGCCCTCAGGGGTTCCCCTACAATGAGCAGTTCTTC
CASSPQGFPYNEQFF
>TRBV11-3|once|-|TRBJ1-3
TGTGCCAGCAGCTTAGATTTCGGAAACACCATATATTTT
CASSLDFGNTIYF
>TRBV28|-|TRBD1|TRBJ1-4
TGTGCCAGCAGTTTCCGGGACAGAATAAATGAAAAACTGTTTTTT
CASSFRDRINEKLFF
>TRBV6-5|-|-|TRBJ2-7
TGTGCCAGCAGTTACGGTTGGGGGATTTACGAGCAGTACTTC
CASSYGWGIYEQYF